The 15 T cell receptor beta chains below come from one sample, sequenced in a study of control samples from healthy donors and cancer patients. Sequenced by immunoSEQ multiplex PCR; TCRdb stores in-frame clones only, minus some. The sample carries about 44,000 clones, about 87% recorded once. Material: PBMCs. The receptors derive from a woman in her sixties or seventies with lung cancer.

The rearrangement links TRBV29-1 to TRBJ1-4; 8 bases are a match to TRBD1. This CDR3 is built from 13 residues. Losses at the gene ends were 4 bases for V and 7 bases for J; bases not matched to a gene: 5. Germline lookup yields CDR1 SQVTM and CDR2 ANQGSEA. CDR3 coding DNA: TGCAGCGTTGCAGGGGGCGCCGGTGAAAAACTGTTTTTT. Translation gives CSVAGGAGEKLFF.

The genes are TRBV14 and TRBJ2-7; D is unresolved. The CDR3 has 12 residues. The ends were cut back, 3 bases at V and 4 bases at J, with 7 bases in the middle. Germline values: CDR1 SGHDN, CDR2 FVKESK. The CDR3 DNA reads as TGTGCCAGCAGCCAGGAGAGGTACGAGCAGTACTTC. Amino acid sequence: CASSQERYEQYF.

The rearrangement joins TRBV7-9 to TRBJ2-7; TRBD1 might be the D (6 bases). Trimming took off 5 bases at V and 0 bases at J, with 17 bases between the two ends. CDR1 and CDR2 from the germline V gene are SEHNR and FQNEAQ (reference sequence). The CDR3 consists of 16 residues. The CDR3 DNA reads as TGTGCCAGCAGCCAGGACAGTTGGGGGCCCTCCTACGAGCAGTACTTC. Translating it yields CASSQDSWGPSYEQYF.

The chain has TRBV10-3 and TRBJ1-2; no clear D gene. Germline V lookup: CDR1 ENHRY, CDR2 SYGVKD. V lost 6 bases, J lost 4 bases, and 6 bases lay in between. The CDR3 consists of 11 residues. The CDR3 DNA reads TGTGCCATCAGGTTGACCTATGGCTACACCTTC. This sequence encodes CAIRLTYGYTF.

Only one count was recorded for this clone. The chain recombines TRBV29-1 with TRBJ2-3; 7 bases match TRBD2. The germline V gene has CDR1 SQVTM and CDR2 ANQGSEA. The CDR3 contains 14 residues. After removal of 5 bases from V and 3 bases from J, the junction contained 8 bases not matched to a gene. The CDR3 region has the DNA TGCAGCGTTCTCGATCGGCGGGAGACAGATACGCAGTATTTT. It codes for CSVLDRRETDTQYF.

The chain joins TRBV6-6 to TRBJ1-2; 7 bases match TRBD1. Germline trimming cut 6 bases from V and 6 bases from J; bases unmatched to any gene: 10. The CDR3 is made up of 14 amino acids. Germline V gene lookup returns CDR1 MNHNY and CDR2 SVGAGI (reference sequence). CDR3 DNA: TGTGCCAGCAGCCCCAGACAGGGTAGTGATGGCTACACCTTC. Protein product: CASSPRQGSDGYTF.

The CDR3 sequence is CASSSRSSGAENTQYF. In nucleotides, the CDR3 is TGTGCCAGCAGCTCCCGAAGTAGCGGGGCAGAGAATACGCAGTATTTT. The J gene is TRBJ2-3, the V gene TRBV7-9, with 8 bases fitting TRBD2. The germline CDR1 and CDR2 sequences are SEHNR and FQNEAQ (reference sequence). V lost 4 bases to trimming and J lost 7 bases; unmatched junction nucleotides: 13. The length of the CDR3 is 16 residues.

This CDR3 is CASSRGGETQYF. The CDR3, as DNA: TGTGCCAGCAGCCGGGGGGGAGAGACCCAGTACTTC. This chain links TRBV3-1 (or the pseudogene TRBV3-2) with TRBJ2-5, with TRBD2 matching 7 bases. J gave up 4 bases and V 4 bases, and 0 bases lay outside the gene matches. CDR1 LGHDT and CDR2 YNNKEL come from the germline V gene (reference sequence). This CDR3 region has 12 residues.

A single count supports this clone. This chain connects TRBV30 to TRBJ1-2, with TRBD1 matching 10 bases. This CDR3 is built from 13 residues. Germline V gives CDR1 GTSNPN, CDR2 SVGIG (reference sequence). J gave up 7 bases and V 5 bases, and 7 bases lay outside the gene matches. CDR3 protein: CAWDMGDRGGYTF. CDR3 DNA: TGTGCCTGGGATATGGGGGACAGGGGTGGCTACACCTTC.

This rearrangement joins TRBV11-3 to TRBJ2-4; the D is unclear. The germline gives CDR1 SGHNT, CDR2 YENEEA. Trimming stripped 1 base from V and 1 base from J, with 14 bases between. The CDR3 runs 17 residues. The CDR3 DNA reads TGTGCCAGCAGCTTAGTGGACCTTTTTCGGGCCAAAAACATTCAGTACTTC. Encoded protein: CASSLVDLFRAKNIQYF.

The chain uses TRBV10-3 and TRBJ1-1, with D perhaps TRBD1 (5 bases). Germline V CDR1 and CDR2: ENHRY, SYGVKD. The CDR3 runs to 14 residues. V gave up 6 bases and J gave up 4 bases, with 15 bases separating them. CDR3 sequence: CAISPDGGSTEAFF. For the CDR3, the DNA is TGTGCCATCAGCCCTGATGGGGGATCCACTGAAGCTTTCTTT.

The gene calls are TRBV29-1 and TRBJ2-1, with D tentatively TRBD1 (6 bases). V lost 3 bases and J lost 10, with 13 bases in between. From germline, CDR1 is SQVTM and CDR2 ANQGSEA. The CDR3 runs to 12 residues. The CDR3, as DNA: TGCAGCGTTGACACTCACAGGGCCGAGCAGTTCTTC. Translated, it gives CSVDTHRAEQFF.

The rearrangement uses TRBV7-9 and TRBJ2-3; possible D gene TRBD2, 5 bases. The germline V gene has CDR1 SEHNR and CDR2 FQNEAQ (reference sequence). This CDR3 has 16 residues. V shed 0 bases and J shed 5 bases, with 15 bases lying between them. The chain's CDR3 is CASSLAKQDRGDTQYF. CDR3 DNA sequence: TGTGCCAGCAGCTTAGCGAAGCAGGATCGGGGAGATACGCAGTATTTT.

The chain carries TRBV21-1 and TRBJ2-2; the table's D gene call, TRBD1, was not cross checked with the DNA. TRBV21-1 is deemed a pseudogene. This CDR3 contains 15 residues. The chain's CDR3 is CASSKVTVSTGELFF. The DNA of the CDR3 is TGTGCCAGCAGCAAAGTTACAGTTAGCACCGGGGAGCTGTTTTTT.

V gene TRBV5-5 combines with J gene TRBJ2-6; D uncertain. Germline V gene data show CDR1 as SGHKS and CDR2 as YYEKEE (reference sequence). V gave up 5 bases and J gave up 4 bases, with 7 bases separating them. The length of the CDR3 is 13 residues. CDR3 residues: CASSLAGANVLTF. The CDR3 DNA sequence: TGTGCCAGCAGTCTTGCCGGGGCCAACGTCCTGACTTTC.